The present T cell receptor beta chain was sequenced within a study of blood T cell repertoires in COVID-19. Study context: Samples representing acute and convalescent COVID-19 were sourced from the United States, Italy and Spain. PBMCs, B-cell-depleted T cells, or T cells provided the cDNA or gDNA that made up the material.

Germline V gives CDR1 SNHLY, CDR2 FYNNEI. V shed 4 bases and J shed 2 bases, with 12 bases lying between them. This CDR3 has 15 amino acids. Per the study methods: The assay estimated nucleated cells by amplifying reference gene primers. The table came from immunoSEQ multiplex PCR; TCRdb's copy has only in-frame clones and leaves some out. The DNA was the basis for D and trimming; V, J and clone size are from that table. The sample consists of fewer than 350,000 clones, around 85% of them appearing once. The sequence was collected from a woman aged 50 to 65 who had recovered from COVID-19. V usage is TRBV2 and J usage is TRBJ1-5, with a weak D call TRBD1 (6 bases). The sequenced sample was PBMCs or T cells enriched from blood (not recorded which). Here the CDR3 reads CASSVWDIGNQPQHF. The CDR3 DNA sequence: TGTGCCAGCAGTGTTTGGGACATTGGCAATCAGCCCCAGCATTTT. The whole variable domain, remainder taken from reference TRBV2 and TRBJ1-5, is EPEVTQTPSHQVTQMGQEVILRCVPISNHLYFYWYRQILGQKVEFLVSFYNNEISEKSEIFDDQFSVERPDGSNFTLKIRSTKLEDSAMYFCASSVWDIGNQPQHFGDGTRLSIL.